The following is a T cell receptor beta chain sequence with its context. Its antigen is as yet unknown. This sample includes further DNA sequences coding for the same CDR3. The germline V gene encodes CDR1 MNHEY and CDR2 SMNVEV (reference sequence). This CDR3 spans 14 amino acids. V was pared by 1 base and J by 0 bases, with 7 bases between. Naivety among CD8 cells was defined by CD45RO negativity and positive CCR7 selection, thereby excluding terminally differentiated effector memory CD45RA+ cells. This sample was included in a study of shared clonotypes between healthy human individuals. Notes on the study in general: The genetic and exposure-history diversity represented was limited by few donors. When naive CD4 clonotypes were compared across a few donors, 5% to 5.5% were shared.

Profiled with immunoSEQ multiplex PCR; TCRdb holds only in-frame clones, not every one. The sample includes around 2.1 million clones, about 92% of them seen just once. The V and J genes are TRBV27 and TRBJ2-7; D is uncertain. Input material: naive CD8+ T cells from PBMCs. The source of this sequence is a young man in good health. Some clones in this sample may be carry-over from other donors' samples. DNA for the CDR3: TGTGCCAGCAGTTTATACCGAAGCTCCTACGAGCAGTACTTC. Translated, it gives CASSLYRSSYEQYF.